Presented here are 31 T cell receptor beta chains from one specimen sequenced in a study of shared clonotypes between healthy human individuals. Sequencing used immunoSEQ multiplex PCR; TCRdb keeps in-frame clones, though not all of them. The sample has about 490,000 clones; about 78% are singletons. Sequencing was performed on PBMCs. The receptors were sampled from a woman in her thirties or forties in good health. Some clones in this sample may be carry-over from other donors' samples.

V and J are TRBV7-3 and TRBJ2-1; TRBD2 aligns across 9 bases. Germline V gene lookup returns CDR1 SGHTA and CDR2 FQGTGA. Unmatched junction bases numbered 11, after V lost 4 bases and J lost 7 bases. This CDR3 is 16 amino acids long. CDR3 amino acids: CASSSEVAGVRNEQFF. CDR3 in DNA: TGTGCCAGCAGCTCCGAGGTAGCGGGAGTACGAAATGAGCAGTTCTTC.

Points on this clone: At one end the junction does not follow the germline gene, possibly because of a read error. The V call is TRBV7-7, the J call TRBJ2-2, with D possibly TRBD1 on 6 matching bases. This CDR3 is 14 amino acids long. Germline V gene lookup returns CDR1 SSHAT and CDR2 FNYEAQ (reference sequence). CDR3 sequence reads: CASSLHRVAGELFF. CDR3 nucleotides: TGTGCTAGCAGCTTACACAGGGTCGCCGGGGAGCTGTTTTTT.

The chain couples TRBV28 to TRBJ1-5; a weak D match, TRBD1 (5 bases). CDR1 is MDHEN, CDR2 SYDVKM, per germline. This CDR3 comprises 17 residues. V was cut by 7 bases and J by 0 bases, with 19 bases left in between. The CDR3 DNA reads TGTGCCAGCATGATGGTCGGGGCCGCTTATAGCAATCAGCCCCAGCATTTT. Its translation is CASMMVGAAYSNQPQHF.

This clone was detected only once. This rearrangement joins TRBV9 to TRBJ2-2, with 8 nucleotides matching TRBD2. Germline V gene data show CDR1 as SGDLS and CDR2 as YYNGEE. CDR3 size: 15 residues. V lost 2 bases to trimming and J lost 4 bases; unmatched junction nucleotides: 4. The CDR3 coding sequence is TGTGCCAGCAGCGTTACTAGCGGTTCCACCGGGGAGCTGTTTTTT. Protein: CASSVTSGSTGELFF.

The chain recombines TRBV7-9 with TRBJ2-7; 13 bases fit TRBD2. Germline V gene sequence: CDR1 SEHNR, CDR2 FQNEAQ (reference sequence). The CDR3 loop spans 15 amino acids. V lost 3 bases to trimming and J lost 5 bases; unmatched junction nucleotides: 4. The CDR3 region is CASSFRTSGRDEQYF. CDR3 in DNA: TGTGCCAGCAGCTTCCGAACTAGCGGGAGGGACGAGCAGTACTTC. Full variable domain (remainder filled in from reference TRBV7-9 and TRBJ2-7): DTGVSQNPRHKITKRGQNVTFRCDPISEHNRLYWYRQTLGQGPEFLTYFQNEAQLEKSRLLSDRFSAERPKGSFSTLEIQRTEQGDSAMYLCASSFRTSGRDEQYFGPGTRLTVT.

This clone was seen more than once but under ten times. J is TRBJ2-2 and V is TRBV7-2, with D perhaps being TRBD1 or TRBD2 (6 bases each). Per the germline V gene, CDR1 is SGHTA and CDR2 is FQGNSA. V lost 5 bases and J 1 base, leaving 14 bases between the germline ends. This CDR3 has 16 amino acids. This CDR3 is CASSPHGGGNTGELFF. Here the CDR3 DNA reads TGTGCCAGCAGCCCACACGGAGGGGGGAACACCGGGGAGCTGTTTTTT. The full variable domain, rest sourced from reference TRBV7-2 and TRBJ2-2, is GAGVSQSPSNKVTEKGKDVELRCDPISGHTALYWYRQSLGQGLEFLIYFQGNSAPDKSGLPSDRFSAERTGGSVSTLTIQRTQQEDSAVYLCASSPHGGGNTGELFFGEGSRLTVL.

This chain links TRBV12-5 with TRBJ2-1, with 10 nucleotides matching TRBD2. V lost 6 bases and J lost 8; bases outside the gene matches: 13. CDR1 is LGHNT, CDR2 FRNRAP, per germline. The CDR3 is 16 residues long. The CDR3 DNA reads TGTGCTAGTGGCACCTCAAGCGGGAGGGCCGTATATGAGCAGTTCTTC. It encodes CASGTSSGRAVYEQFF.

CDR3 DNA sequence: TGTGCCAGCAGGGGGCTGGGAGATACGCAGTATTTT. Protein: CASRGLGDTQYF. The chain carries TRBV27 and TRBJ2-3; a weak D match, TRBD1 (5 bases). Germline V gene lookup returns CDR1 MNHEY and CDR2 SMNVEV (reference sequence). This CDR3 is 12 amino acids long. V lost 6 bases to trimming and J lost 5 bases, with 9 bases between them.

The V gene is TRBV7-9, the J gene TRBJ2-6, with a possible D match to TRBD2 (6 bases). This CDR3 is built from 16 residues. Trimming took off 3 bases at V and 2 bases at J, with 11 bases between the two ends. Germline V CDR1 and CDR2: SEHNR, FQNEAQ (reference sequence). DNA of the CDR3: TGTGCCAGCAGCTTGCGGGATAGGGCTGGGGCCAACGTCCTGACTTTC. Translating gives CASSLRDRAGANVLTF.

This chain connects TRBV6-6 to TRBJ2-7; D tentatively reads TRBD1 or TRBD2 (5 bases each). V dropped 0 bases and J dropped 10 bases, with 19 bases sitting between them. The CDR3 contains 15 residues. The germline V gene has CDR1 MNHNY and CDR2 SVGAGI (reference sequence). The CDR3 loop reads CASSYSYAGSEVQYF. The CDR3 DNA reads TGTGCCAGCAGTTACTCTTATGCAGGGAGTGAAGTCCAGTACTTC.

The chain couples TRBV28 to TRBJ1-2; D is uncertain. The CDR3 has 15 residues. CDR1 is MDHEN, CDR2 SYDVKM, per germline. Trimming took off 2 bases at V and 8 bases at J, with 18 bases between the two ends. The CDR3 here is CASSLGHRAPRGYTF. CDR3 bases: TGTGCCAGCAGTTTAGGTCATCGCGCCCCCCGGGGCTACACCTTC.

This clone was found a few times. This chain uses TRBV6-6 with TRBJ1-4; D unclear. Germline V gives CDR1 MNHNY, CDR2 SVGAGI (reference sequence). Deletions cut 6 bases from V and 0 bases from J, with 14 bases between. The CDR3 spans 16 residues. CDR3 residues: CASSHGSRTTNEKLFF. In nucleotides, the CDR3 is TGTGCCAGCAGCCACGGTTCTCGTACAACTAATGAAAAACTGTTTTTT.

The CDR3 sequence is CASSPLGLAGGYEQYF. CDR3 bases: TGTGCCAGCTCACCACTTGGACTAGCGGGAGGGTACGAGCAGTACTTC. The chain has TRBV18 and TRBJ2-7; 15 nucleotides align to TRBD2. V lost 1 base to trimming and J lost 4 bases; unmatched junction nucleotides: 2. The V gene's germline CDR1 is KGHSH and CDR2 LQKENI. The CDR3 sequence is 16 residues long.

V and J are TRBV10-3 and TRBJ2-7; 7 bases agree with TRBD1. The length of the CDR3 is 13 residues. Per germline, CDR1 ENHRY and CDR2 SYGVKD. J lost 7 bases, V lost 5 bases, and 8 bases had no gene match. CDR3 DNA sequence: TGTGCCATCAGTCCGGACAGGAGTATAGAGCAGTACTTC. Residues: CAISPDRSIEQYF.

This chain joins TRBV28 and TRBJ2-3, with no clear D. The CDR3 spans 15 residues. Germline V gives CDR1 MDHEN, CDR2 SYDVKM. V shed 10 bases and J shed 4 bases, with 21 bases lying between them. Here the CDR3 reads CAITTGSGLADTQYF. The CDR3 DNA sequence: TGTGCCATTACGACGGGCTCCGGATTGGCAGATACGCAGTATTTT.

The chain employs TRBV4-2 and TRBJ2-7, with TRBD2 matching 10 bases. This CDR3 spans 14 amino acids. The germline V gene has CDR1 LGHNA and CDR2 YNFKEQ. Trimming removed 1 base from V and 4 bases from J; junction bases left unmatched: 1. The DNA of the CDR3 is TGTGCCAGCAGCCAAGGACTAGCGGGTTACGAGCAGTACTTC. Its protein is CASSQGLAGYEQYF.

The rearrangement joins TRBV11-2 to TRBJ2-7, with a possible D match to TRBD1 (6 bases). Trimming took off 5 bases at V and 3 bases at J, with 11 bases between the two ends. CDR1 and CDR2 from the germline V gene are SGHAT and FQNNGV. This CDR3 has 13 residues. The CDR3 DNA sequence: TGTGCCAGCAGCGAGGACAGCTTCTACGAGCAGTACTTC. Translation gives CASSEDSFYEQYF.

The chain couples TRBV11-2 to TRBJ2-7, with D possibly TRBD2 on 6 matching bases. There are 14 residues in the CDR3. The V end lost 6 bases, the J end lost 3 bases, and 15 bases lay between the germline ends. CDR1 is SGHAT, CDR2 FQNNGV, per germline. Here the CDR3 reads CASRRGLNNYEQYF. DNA of the CDR3: TGTGCCAGCAGGCGCGGACTAAATAACTACGAGCAGTACTTC.

The CDR3 DNA follows: TGTGCCAGCAGCCGATCAGACAGGGCCTACGAGCAGTACTTC. Its protein product is CASSRSDRAYEQYF. The rearrangement joins TRBV6-1 to TRBJ2-7, with TRBD1 matching 7 bases. Germline values: CDR1 MNHNS, CDR2 SASEGT. The CDR3 extends over 14 amino acids. J gave up 2 bases and V 6 bases, and 7 bases lay outside the gene matches.

V gene TRBV11-1 combines with J gene TRBJ2-3, with TRBD2 matching 12 bases. Germline values: CDR1 SGHAT, CDR2 FQDESV (reference sequence). V dropped 5 bases and J dropped 2; count of bases not matched to a gene: 14. CDR3 size: 19 residues. In DNA, the CDR3 is TGTGCCAGCAGCACCCGGACTAGCGGGACCGTATCTACCACAGATACGCAGTATTTT. This translates into CASSTRTSGTVSTTDTQYF.

The V gene is TRBV5-1, the J gene TRBJ2-1; D is perhaps TRBD1 (5 bases). Trimming pared 7 bases from V and 6 bases from J, leaving 14 bases between. Germline V lookup: CDR1 SGHRS, CDR2 YFSETQ. CDR3 length: 13 residues. CDR3 amino acids: CASGVLGLNEQFF. The CDR3, as DNA: TGCGCCAGCGGGGTGCTGGGGCTCAATGAGCAGTTCTTC.

The chain combines TRBV28 with TRBJ2-7; 14 positions agree with TRBD2. The CDR3 spans 14 residues. Germline trimming cut 8 bases from V and 5 bases from J; bases unmatched to any gene: 5. CDR1 MDHEN and CDR2 SYDVKM come from the germline V gene. The CDR3 here is CASGTSGSVNEQYF. CDR3 sequence (DNA): TGTGCCAGCGGGACTAGCGGGAGTGTGAACGAGCAGTACTTC.

This clone has a single count. This chain joins TRBV10-3 and TRBJ2-7; TRBD1 matches 7 bases. Trimming removed 3 bases from V and 3 bases from J; junction bases left unmatched: 5. This CDR3 is 14 amino acids long. Germline V lookup: CDR1 ENHRY, CDR2 SYGVKD. CDR3 region: CAISDSDRVYEQYF. In nucleotides, the CDR3 is TGTGCCATCAGTGATAGTGACAGGGTCTACGAGCAGTACTTC.

The chain links TRBV18 to TRBJ2-1, with 9 bases that match TRBD2. The germline V gene encodes CDR1 KGHSH and CDR2 LQKENI. V lost 2 bases and J lost 9; bases outside the gene matches: 8. This CDR3 region has 15 residues. The CDR3 DNA reads TGTGCCAGCTCACCAGTGAGTAGCGGGAGCGGTGAGCAGTTCTTC. Translated: CASSPVSSGSGEQFF.

This chain connects TRBV11-2 to TRBJ1-1; D is perhaps TRBD1 (5 bases). The ends were cut back, 1 base at V and 7 bases at J, with 10 bases in the middle. The CDR3 runs 13 residues. Per the germline V gene, CDR1 is SGHAT and CDR2 is FQNNGV. The CDR3 DNA is TGTGCCAGCAGCTTAGTTTGGGGCAATGAAGCTTTCTTT. It is translated as CASSLVWGNEAFF. The full variable domain, completed using reference TRBV11-2 and TRBJ1-1, is EAGVAQSPRYKIIEKRQSVAFWCNPISGHATLYWYQQILGQGPKLLIQFQNNGVVDDSQLPKDRFSAERLKGVDSTLKIQPAKLEDSAVYLCASSLVWGNEAFFGQGTRLTVV.

This clone has just a few counts. This sequence joins TRBV27 and TRBJ2-5, with 8 bases aligning to TRBD2. The assigned J gene may be wrong: the sequence end matches TRBJ2-7 better. The CDR3 is 17 amino acids. Germline V gene data show CDR1 as MNHEY and CDR2 as SMNVEV (reference sequence). CDR3 residues: CASSPYRGGGNSYEQYF. CDR3 in DNA: TGTGCCAGCAGTCCATATCGGGGGGGCGGGAACTCCTACGAGCAGTACTTC.

Only a few counts were recorded for this clone. The chain's CDR3 is CASKLSGFQETQYF. In DNA form, the CDR3 reads TGTGCCAGCAAACTATCGGGGTTTCAAGAGACCCAGTACTTC. The V call is TRBV6-1, the J call TRBJ2-5, with D perhaps TRBD2 (5 bases). Trimming stripped 7 bases from V and 2 bases from J, with 14 bases between. The CDR3 is 14 residues long. Per germline, CDR1 MNHNS and CDR2 SASEGT.

The rearrangement links TRBV6-1 to TRBJ2-7; the match to TRBD1 covers 9 bases. CDR1 MNHNS and CDR2 SASEGT come from the germline V gene. The CDR3 extends over 14 amino acids. Germline trimming cut 6 bases from V and 4 bases from J; bases unmatched to any gene: 7. In DNA, the CDR3 is TGTGCCAGCAGCGCAACAGGGGGCGGGTACGAGCAGTACTTC. It yields the protein CASSATGGGYEQYF.

The CDR3 loop reads CASSLAGGWADTQYF. The CDR3 nucleotides read TGTGCCAGCAGTCTAGCGGGAGGGTGGGCAGATACGCAGTATTTT. The chain carries TRBV11-2 and TRBJ2-3, with 12 bases lining up with TRBD2. From germline, CDR1 is SGHAT and CDR2 FQNNGV. V dropped 6 bases and J dropped 4; count of bases not matched to a gene: 5. The CDR3 totals 15 residues.

The chain combines TRBV27 with TRBJ2-1, with D possibly matching TRBD2 (6 bases). Germline V gene data show CDR1 as MNHEY and CDR2 as SMNVEV (reference sequence). The length of the CDR3 is 14 residues. V was trimmed by 5 bases and J by 8 bases, leaving 16 bases between them. The DNA of the CDR3 is TGTGCCAGCAGTCTTTTCCGGAGGGGCGATGAGCAGTTCTTC. Translated, it gives CASSLFRRGDEQFF.

The V and J genes are TRBV19 and TRBJ2-1; weak D call: TRBD2 (6 bases). Per germline, CDR1 LNHDA and CDR2 SQIVND (reference sequence). The CDR3 loop spans 11 amino acids. Trimming shortened V by 6 bases and J by 8 bases, and 8 bases separated the two germline ends. The CDR3 DNA reads as TGTGCCAGTAGCGGGAGCCATGAGCAGTTCTTC. This gives the protein CASSGSHEQFF. The complete variable domain, with remaining parts taken from reference TRBV19 and TRBJ2-1, reads DGGITQSPKYLFRKEGQNVTLSCEQNLNHDAMYWYRQDPGQGLRLIYYSQIVNDFQKGDIAEGYSVSREKKESFPLTVTSAQKNPTAFYLCASSGSHEQFFGPGTRLTVL.